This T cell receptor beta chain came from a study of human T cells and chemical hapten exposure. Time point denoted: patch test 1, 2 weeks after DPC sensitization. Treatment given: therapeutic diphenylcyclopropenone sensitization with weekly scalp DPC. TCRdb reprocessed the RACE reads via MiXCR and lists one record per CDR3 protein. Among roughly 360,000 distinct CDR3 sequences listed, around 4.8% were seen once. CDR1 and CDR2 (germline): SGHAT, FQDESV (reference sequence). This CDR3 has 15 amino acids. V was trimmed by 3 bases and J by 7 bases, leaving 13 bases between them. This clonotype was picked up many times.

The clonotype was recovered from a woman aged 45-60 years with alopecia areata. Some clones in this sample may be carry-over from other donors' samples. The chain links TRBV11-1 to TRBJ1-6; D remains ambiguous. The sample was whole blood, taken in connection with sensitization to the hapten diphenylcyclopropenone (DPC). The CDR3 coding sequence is TGTGCCAGCAGCTTTGGGAAACAGTCCAATTCACCCCTCCACTTT. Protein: CASSFGKQSNSPLHF.